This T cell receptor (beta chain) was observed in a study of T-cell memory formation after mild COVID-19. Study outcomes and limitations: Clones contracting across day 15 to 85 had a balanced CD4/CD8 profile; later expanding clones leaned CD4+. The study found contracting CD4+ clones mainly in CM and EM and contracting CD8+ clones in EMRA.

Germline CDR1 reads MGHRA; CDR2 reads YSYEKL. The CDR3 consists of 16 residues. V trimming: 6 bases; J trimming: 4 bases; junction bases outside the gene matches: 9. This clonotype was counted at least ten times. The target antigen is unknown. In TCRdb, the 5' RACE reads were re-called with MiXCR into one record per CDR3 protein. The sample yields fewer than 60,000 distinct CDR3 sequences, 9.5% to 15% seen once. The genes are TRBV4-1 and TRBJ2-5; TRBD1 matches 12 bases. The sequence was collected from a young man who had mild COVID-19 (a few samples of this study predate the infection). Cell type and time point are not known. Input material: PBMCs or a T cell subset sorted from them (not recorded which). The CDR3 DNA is TGCGCCAGCAGAGGGACTCGGGACAGGGGGCGAGAGACCCAGTACTTC. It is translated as CASRGTRDRGRETQYF.